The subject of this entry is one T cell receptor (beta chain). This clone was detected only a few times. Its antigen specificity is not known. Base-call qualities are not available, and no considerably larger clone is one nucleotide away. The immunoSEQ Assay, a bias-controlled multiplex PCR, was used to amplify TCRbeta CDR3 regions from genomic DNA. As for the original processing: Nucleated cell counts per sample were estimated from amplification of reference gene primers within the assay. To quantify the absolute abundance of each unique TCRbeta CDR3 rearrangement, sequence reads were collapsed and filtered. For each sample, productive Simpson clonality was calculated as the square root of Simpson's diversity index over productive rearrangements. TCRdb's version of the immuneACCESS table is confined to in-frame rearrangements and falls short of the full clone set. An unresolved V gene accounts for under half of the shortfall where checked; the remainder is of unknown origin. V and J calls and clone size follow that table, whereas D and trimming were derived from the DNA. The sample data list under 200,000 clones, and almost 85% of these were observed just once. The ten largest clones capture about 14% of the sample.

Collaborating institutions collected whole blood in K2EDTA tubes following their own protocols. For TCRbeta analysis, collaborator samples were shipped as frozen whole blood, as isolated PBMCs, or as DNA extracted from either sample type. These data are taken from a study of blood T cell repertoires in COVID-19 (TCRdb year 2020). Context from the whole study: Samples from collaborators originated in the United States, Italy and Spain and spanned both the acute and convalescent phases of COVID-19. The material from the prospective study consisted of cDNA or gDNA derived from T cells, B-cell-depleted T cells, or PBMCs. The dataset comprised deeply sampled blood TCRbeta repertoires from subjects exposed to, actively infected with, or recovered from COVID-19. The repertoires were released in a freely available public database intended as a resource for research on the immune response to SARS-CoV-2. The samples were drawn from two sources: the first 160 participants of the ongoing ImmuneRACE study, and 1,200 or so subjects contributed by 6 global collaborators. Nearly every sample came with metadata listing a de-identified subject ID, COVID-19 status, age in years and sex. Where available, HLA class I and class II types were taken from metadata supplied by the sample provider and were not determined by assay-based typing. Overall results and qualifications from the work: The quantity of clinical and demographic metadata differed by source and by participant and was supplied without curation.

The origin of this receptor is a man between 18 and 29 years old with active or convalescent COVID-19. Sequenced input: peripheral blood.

The base sequence is TGTGCCAGCAGTTACTCAGGGACAGGGGACTACGAGCAGTACTTC. Its product reads: CASSYSGTGDYEQYF. The chain is encoded by TRBV6-5 joined to TRBJ2-7; 10 central nucleotides agree with TRBD1. From cysteine to phenylalanine, the CDR3 is 15 amino acids long. The DNA shown is the 45-base CDR3, in frame from base 1. Germline trimming amounts to 0 bases on V and 3 bases on J, with 2 as the count of junction bases outside the gene matches. Via the germline V gene, CDR1 is MNHEY and CDR2 SVGAGI.